Shown below are 14 T cell receptor beta chains from a single sample sequenced in a study of cytomegalovirus exposure and HLA in healthy donors. Primers for the PCR totalled 60 Vbeta and 13 Jbeta. Libraries were prepared by immunoSEQ multiplex PCR; TCRdb keeps only in-frame clonotypes and omits some of them. The sample lists over 250,000 clones; roughly two thirds were seen once. Sequencing was done on a sample of PBMCs. These receptors originate from a female donor in good health and CMV-seronegative.

A few counts support this clone. This chain connects TRBV9 to TRBJ2-3, with 8 bases fitting TRBD1. The V and J ends lost 1 base and 1 base, in that order; junction bases with no gene match: 2. From germline, CDR1 is SGDLS and CDR2 YYNGEE. This CDR3 is 15 amino acids long. CDR3 loop: CASSVQGAGTDTQYF. In nucleotides, the CDR3 is TGTGCCAGCAGCGTACAGGGGGCGGGCACAGATACGCAGTATTTT.

This clone was observed a handful of times. The V call is TRBV25-1, the J call TRBJ1-1, with a tentative D call TRBD1 (6 bases). Trimming took 4 bases from V and 3 from J, leaving 9 bases between them. Germline V gene data show CDR1 as MGHDK and CDR2 as SYGVNS. This CDR3 is built from 13 residues. The CDR3 sequence is CASSVQGYTEAFF. The CDR3 DNA reads TGTGCCAGCAGTGTACAGGGTTACACTGAAGCTTTCTTT.

The V and J genes are TRBV7-6 and TRBJ2-1; possible D gene TRBD2, 6 bases. This CDR3 has 15 amino acids. Germline V gives CDR1 SGHVS, CDR2 FNYEAQ. The V end was cut by 3 bases, the J end by 6 bases, with 15 bases between. CDR3 nucleotide sequence: TGTGCCAGCAGCTTGCGACCGGGAGAAACCAATGAGCAGTTCTTC. Its protein is CASSLRPGETNEQFF.

The table lists this clone with a count of one. The CDR3 region is CASSTRGVSTEAFF. In DNA, the CDR3 is TGTGCCAGCAGCACCAGGGGGGTGAGCACTGAAGCTTTCTTT. The V call is TRBV27, the J call TRBJ1-1; 7 nucleotides agree with TRBD1. This CDR3 contains 14 residues. V lost 6 bases to trimming and J lost 4 bases; unmatched junction nucleotides: 8. Germline values: CDR1 MNHEY, CDR2 SMNVEV (reference sequence).

The genes are TRBV5-6 and TRBJ2-5, with D uncertain. The J call may be faulty, since TRBJ2-7 better matches the DNA end. In germline, CDR1 is SGHDT, CDR2 YYEEEE. There are 13 residues in the CDR3. As DNA, the CDR3 is TGTGCCAGCAGCTTGCCCTCAGGCTACGAGCAGTACTTC. Protein product: CASSLPSGYEQYF.

The CDR3 here is CASSLATPGLAVYNEQFF. CDR3 in DNA: TGTGCCAGCAGCTTGGCTACCCCGGGACTAGCGGTTTACAATGAGCAGTTCTTC. The rearrangement links TRBV5-4 to TRBJ2-1; TRBD2 aligns across 11 bases. CDR3 size: 18 residues. Germline loops: CDR1 SGHNT, CDR2 YYREEE (reference sequence). With 0 bases clipped from V and 4 bases from J, the junction kept 9 bases outside the gene matches.

The V gene is TRBV30, the J gene TRBJ1-4; D gene ambiguous. Germline loops: CDR1 GTSNPN, CDR2 SVGIG (reference sequence). The V end was cut by 5 bases, the J end by 3 bases, with 13 bases between. The CDR3 has 14 amino acids. CDR3 DNA sequence: TGTGCCTGGTCCTCCGGGATTGCTAATGAAAAACTGTTTTTT. Translating gives CAWSSGIANEKLFF.

The chain employs TRBV7-8 and TRBJ2-7, with 8 bases lining up with TRBD2. This CDR3 has 15 residues. The J segment lost 1 base and the V segment lost 2 bases, leaving 4 bases of the junction unmatched. CDR1 is SGHVS and CDR2 is FQNEAQ in the germline V gene. As DNA, the CDR3 is TGTGCCAGCAGCTTACCGGGACTAGGGTCCTACGAGCAGTACTTC. It encodes CASSLPGLGSYEQYF. The whole variable domain, filled in from reference TRBV7-8 and TRBJ2-7, reads GAGVSQSPRYKVAKRGQDVALRCDPISGHVSLFWYQQALGQGPEFLTYFQNEAQLDKSGLPSDRFFAERPEGSVSTLKIQRTQQEDSAVYLCASSLPGLGSYEQYFGPGTRLTVT.

The chain recombines TRBV4-2 with TRBJ2-7; 10 nucleotides match TRBD2. The trim removed 0 bases at V and 6 bases at J, leaving 5 bases unmatched. The V gene's germline CDR1 is LGHNA and CDR2 YNFKEQ. The CDR3 covers 15 residues. The CDR3 DNA is TGTGCCAGCAGCCAAGATCCTAGCGGGAGTTCCGAGCAGTACTTC. It is translated as CASSQDPSGSSEQYF.

This chain uses TRBV5-1 with TRBJ2-5; D gene ambiguous. Trimming cost V 4 bases and J 1 base, with 5 bases left between them. The CDR3 extends over 12 amino acids. Germline V gene sequence: CDR1 SGHRS, CDR2 YFSETQ. CDR3 DNA: TGCGCCAGCAGCATACTCCAAGAGACCCAGTACTTC. Translated: CASSILQETQYF.

The sample holds a few counts of this clone. The chain carries TRBV28 and TRBJ2-1; 8 nucleotides line up with TRBD2. The length of the CDR3 is 16 residues. Germline assignment: CDR1 MDHEN and CDR2 SYDVKM. The V segment lost 2 bases and the J segment 6 bases; nucleotides outside the gene matches: 9. This chain's CDR3 is CASSLAIPGRGNEQFF. The DNA for the CDR3 is TGTGCCAGCAGTTTAGCCATCCCCGGGAGGGGCAATGAGCAGTTCTTC.

The chain combines TRBV10-3 with TRBJ2-1, with 7 bases matching TRBD2. The length of the CDR3 is 14 residues. The germline gives CDR1 ENHRY, CDR2 SYGVKD. Trimming took 4 bases from V and 6 from J; bases not matched to a gene: 6. The CDR3 loop reads CAISGVGGSNEQFF. The CDR3 region has the DNA TGTGCCATCAGTGGGGTGGGGGGGAGCAATGAGCAGTTCTTC.

This chain uses TRBV11-2 with TRBJ2-7; TRBD2 is a possible D gene (6 bases). V was trimmed by 1 base and J by 4 bases, leaving 14 bases between them. Per the germline V gene, CDR1 is SGHAT and CDR2 is FQNNGV. The CDR3 has 15 amino acids. DNA of the CDR3: TGTGCCAGCAGCTTAGGGGCGGGACGGGCGTACGAGCAGTACTTC. Its protein product is CASSLGAGRAYEQYF.

This clone occurred a few times. The chain joins TRBV18 to TRBJ1-5; 10 nucleotides match TRBD1. The CDR3 extends over 14 amino acids. Per the germline V gene, CDR1 is KGHSH and CDR2 is LQKENI. V was pared by 4 bases and J by 5 bases, with 2 bases of the junction left unmatched. In DNA, the CDR3 is TGTGCCAGCTCACTCGGGACAGGGGATCAGCCCCAGCATTTT. This gives the protein CASSLGTGDQPQHF.